The sequence of this T cell receptor delta chain was determined in a study of delta chains in infants with herpesvirus infections. Study context: Ugandan infants were followed prospectively from birth through primary CMV infection. Infants infected with CMV after birth were searched for public fetal Vdelta1/Vgamma8 clonotype.

Reverse transcription of PBMC RNA used primers specific for the gamma and delta chains. TCRdb called clones from the RT-PCR reads again using CATT. The profile covers roughly 3,300 delta-chain clones, with 32% appearing a single time and less than 9% taken by the ten largest. V dropped 1 base and J dropped 0; count of bases not matched to a gene: 12. CDR3 length equals 19 residues. Germline CDR1 and CDR2: TSWWSYY and QGS. This clonotype originated in a human donor who was a Ugandan infant, either HIV-exposed or HIV-unexposed (not recorded which). This specimen was peripheral blood, taken at time point 3 of longitudinal follow-up. The chain couples TRDV1 to TRDJ1; TRDD3 agrees at 9 bases. The CDR3 region has the DNA TGTGCTCTTGGGGAACGCCCTCGGGGGATACCTAGGTACACCGATAAACTCATCTTT. Amino acids: CALGERPRGIPRYTDKLIF.